Described below is a single T cell receptor (beta chain) sequence and its context. The assay was immunoSEQ multiplex PCR, and TCRdb's table has in-frame clones only and misses some. This table holds about 75,000 clones, about 93% found once. Per germline, CDR1 SGHRS and CDR2 YFSETQ. After removal of 6 bases from V and 5 bases from J, the junction contained 7 bases not matched to a gene. The CDR3 is made up of 13 amino acids. This entry belongs to a study of PD-1 blockade in classical Hodgkin lymphoma. Every patient experienced relapse after autologous stem cell transplantation, and brentuximab vedotin exposure varied.

V gene TRBV5-1 combines with J gene TRBJ1-1; 7 nucleotides agree with TRBD1. This receptor was identified in a human donor with classical Hodgkin lymphoma. The sequences come from peripheral blood mononuclear cells (PBMCs), collected at baseline. CDR3 bases: TGCGCCAGCACCCTCACAGGGGAAACTGAAGCTTTCTTT. This sequence encodes CASTLTGETEAFF.